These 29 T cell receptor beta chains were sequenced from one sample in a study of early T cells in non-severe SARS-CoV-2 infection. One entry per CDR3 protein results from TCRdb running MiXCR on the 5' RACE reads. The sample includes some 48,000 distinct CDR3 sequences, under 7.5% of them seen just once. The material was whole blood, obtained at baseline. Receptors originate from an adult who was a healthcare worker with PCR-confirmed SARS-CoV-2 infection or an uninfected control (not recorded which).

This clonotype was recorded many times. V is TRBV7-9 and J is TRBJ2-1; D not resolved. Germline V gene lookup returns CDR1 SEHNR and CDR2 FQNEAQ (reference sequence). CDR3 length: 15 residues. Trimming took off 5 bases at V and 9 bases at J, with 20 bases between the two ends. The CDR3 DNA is TGTGCCAGCAGCCCAAGCCCAGGTGGCCTAAGTGAGCAGTTCTTC. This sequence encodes CASSPSPGGLSEQFF.

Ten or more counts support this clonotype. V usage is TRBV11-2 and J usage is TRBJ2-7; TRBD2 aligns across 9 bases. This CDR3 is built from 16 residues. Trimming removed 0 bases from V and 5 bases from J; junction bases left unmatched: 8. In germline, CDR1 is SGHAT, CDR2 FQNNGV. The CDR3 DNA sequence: TGTGCCAGCAGCTTAGACTGGAGTAGCGGGAGAAACGAGCAGTACTTC. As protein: CASSLDWSSGRNEQYF. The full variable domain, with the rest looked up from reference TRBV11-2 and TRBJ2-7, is EAGVAQSPRYKIIEKRQSVAFWCNPISGHATLYWYQQILGQGPKLLIQFQNNGVVDDSQLPKDRFSAERLKGVDSTLKIQPAKLEDSAVYLCASSLDWSSGRNEQYFGPGTRLTVT.

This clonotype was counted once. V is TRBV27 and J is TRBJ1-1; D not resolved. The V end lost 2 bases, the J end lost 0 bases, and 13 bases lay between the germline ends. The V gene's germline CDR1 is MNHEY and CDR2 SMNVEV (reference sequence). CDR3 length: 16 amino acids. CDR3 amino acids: CASSLTWQRMNTEAFF. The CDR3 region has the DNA TGTGCCAGCAGTTTAACGTGGCAGAGGATGAACACTGAAGCTTTCTTT.

The CDR3, as DNA: TGTGCCAGCAGCTTAAGGCTAGCGGGAGAAGCGCAGTATTTT. Amino acids: CASSLRLAGEAQYF. This chain uses TRBV5-4 with TRBJ2-3; 10 bases map to TRBD2. Germline V lookup: CDR1 SGHNT, CDR2 YYREEE (reference sequence). The ends lost 2 bases at V and 10 bases at J; junction bases unmatched: 7. The CDR3 has 14 amino acids.

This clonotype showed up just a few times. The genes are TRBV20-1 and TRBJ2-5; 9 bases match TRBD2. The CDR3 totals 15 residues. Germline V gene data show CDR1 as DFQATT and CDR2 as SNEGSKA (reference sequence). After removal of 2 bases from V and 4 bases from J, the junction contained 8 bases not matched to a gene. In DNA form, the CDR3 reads TGCAGTGCTAGAAACCGGGCGGGAGGGCTAGAGACCCAGTACTTC. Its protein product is CSARNRAGGLETQYF.

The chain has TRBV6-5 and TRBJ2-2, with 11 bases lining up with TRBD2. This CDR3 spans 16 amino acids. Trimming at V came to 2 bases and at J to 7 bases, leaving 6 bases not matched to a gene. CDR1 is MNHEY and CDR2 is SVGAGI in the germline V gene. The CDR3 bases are TGTGCCAGCAGTTACCGAACTAGCGGGAGATTCGGGGAGCTGTTTTTT. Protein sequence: CASSYRTSGRFGELFF.

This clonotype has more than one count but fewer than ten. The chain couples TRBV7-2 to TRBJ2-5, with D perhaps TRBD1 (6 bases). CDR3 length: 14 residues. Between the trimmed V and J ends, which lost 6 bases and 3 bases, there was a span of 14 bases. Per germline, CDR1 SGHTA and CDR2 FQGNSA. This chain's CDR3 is CASRGRGTEETQYF. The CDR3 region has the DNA TGTGCCAGCAGGGGTAGGGGGACCGAAGAGACCCAGTACTTC.

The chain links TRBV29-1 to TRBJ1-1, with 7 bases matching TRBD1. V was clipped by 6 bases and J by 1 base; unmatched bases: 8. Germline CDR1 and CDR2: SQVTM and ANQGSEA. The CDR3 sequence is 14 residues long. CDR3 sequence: CSVSTGTANTEAFF. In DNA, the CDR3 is TGCAGCGTCTCGACCGGGACAGCGAACACTGAAGCTTTCTTT.

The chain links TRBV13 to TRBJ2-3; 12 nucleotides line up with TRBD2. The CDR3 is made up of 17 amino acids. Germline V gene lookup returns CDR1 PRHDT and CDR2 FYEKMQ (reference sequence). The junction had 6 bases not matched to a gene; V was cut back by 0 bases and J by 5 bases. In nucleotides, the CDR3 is TGTGCCAGCAGCTTAGGGACTAGCGGGAGTTCAGGAGATACGCAGTATTTT. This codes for CASSLGTSGSSGDTQYF.

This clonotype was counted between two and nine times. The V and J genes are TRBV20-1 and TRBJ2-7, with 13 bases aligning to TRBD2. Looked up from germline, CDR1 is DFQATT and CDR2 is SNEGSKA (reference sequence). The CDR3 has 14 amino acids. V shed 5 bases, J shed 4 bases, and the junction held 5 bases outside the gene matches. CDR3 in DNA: TGCAGTGCTCCATCGGGACTAGCGGGATACGAGCAGTACTTC. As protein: CSAPSGLAGYEQYF.

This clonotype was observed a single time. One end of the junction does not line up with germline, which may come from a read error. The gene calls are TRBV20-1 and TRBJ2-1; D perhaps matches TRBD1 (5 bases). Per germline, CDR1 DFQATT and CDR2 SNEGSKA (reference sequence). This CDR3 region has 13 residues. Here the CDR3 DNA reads TGCAGTGCTAAAATGCAGGGAAAGAATGAGCACTTCTTC. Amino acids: CSAKMQGKNEHFF.

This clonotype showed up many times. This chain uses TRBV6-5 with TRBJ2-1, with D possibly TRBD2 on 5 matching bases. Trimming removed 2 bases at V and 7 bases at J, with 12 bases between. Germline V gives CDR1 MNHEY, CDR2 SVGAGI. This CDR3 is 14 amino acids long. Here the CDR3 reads CASSYRAAENEQFF. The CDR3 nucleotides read TGTGCCAGCAGTTACCGGGCAGCGGAGAATGAGCAGTTCTTC.

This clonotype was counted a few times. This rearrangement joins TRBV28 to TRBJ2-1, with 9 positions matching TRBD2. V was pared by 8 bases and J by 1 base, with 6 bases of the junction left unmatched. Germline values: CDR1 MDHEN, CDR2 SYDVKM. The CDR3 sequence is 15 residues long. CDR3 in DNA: TGTGCCAGCCTGGATAGCGGGGGTTCCTACAATGAGCAGTTCTTC. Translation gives CASLDSGGSYNEQFF. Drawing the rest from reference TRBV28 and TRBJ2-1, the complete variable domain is DVKVTQSSRYLVKRTGEKVFLECVQDMDHENMFWYRQDPGLGLRLIYFSYDVKMKEKGDIPEGYSVSREKKERFSLILESASTNQTSMYLCASLDSGGSYNEQFFGPGTRLTVL.

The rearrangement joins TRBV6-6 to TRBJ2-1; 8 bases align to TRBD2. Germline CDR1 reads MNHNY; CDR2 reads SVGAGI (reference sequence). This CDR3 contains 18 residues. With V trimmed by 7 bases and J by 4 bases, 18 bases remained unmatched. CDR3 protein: CASKGMAQPGLEYNEQFF. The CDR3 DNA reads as TGTGCCAGCAAAGGAATGGCACAACCGGGACTAGAGTACAATGAGCAGTTCTTC.

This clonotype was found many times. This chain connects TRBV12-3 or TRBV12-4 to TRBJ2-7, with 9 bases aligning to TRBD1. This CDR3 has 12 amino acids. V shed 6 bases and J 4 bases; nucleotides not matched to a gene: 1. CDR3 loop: CASRGTGYEQYF. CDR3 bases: TGTGCCAGCAGGGGGACAGGGTACGAGCAGTACTTC.

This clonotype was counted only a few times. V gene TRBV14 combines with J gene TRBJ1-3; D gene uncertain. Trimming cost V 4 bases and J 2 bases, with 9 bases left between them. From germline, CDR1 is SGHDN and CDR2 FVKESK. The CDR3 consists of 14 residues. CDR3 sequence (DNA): TGTGCCAGCAGCCCGAAAAGGACTGGAAACACCATATATTTT. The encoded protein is CASSPKRTGNTIYF.

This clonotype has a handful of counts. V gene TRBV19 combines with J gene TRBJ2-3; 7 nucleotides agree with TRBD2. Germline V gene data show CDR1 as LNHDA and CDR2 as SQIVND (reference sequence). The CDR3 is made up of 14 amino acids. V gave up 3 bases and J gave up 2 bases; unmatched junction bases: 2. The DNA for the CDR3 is TGTGCCAGTAGTATTAGCGGGCACACAGATACGCAGTATTTT. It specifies CASSISGHTDTQYF.

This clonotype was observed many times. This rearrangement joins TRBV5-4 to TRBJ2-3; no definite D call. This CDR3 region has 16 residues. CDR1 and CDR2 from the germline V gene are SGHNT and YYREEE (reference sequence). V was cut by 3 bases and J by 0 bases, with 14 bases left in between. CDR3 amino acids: CASSSGPQTSTDTQYF. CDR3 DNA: TGTGCCAGCAGCTCCGGACCGCAGACTAGCACAGATACGCAGTATTTT.

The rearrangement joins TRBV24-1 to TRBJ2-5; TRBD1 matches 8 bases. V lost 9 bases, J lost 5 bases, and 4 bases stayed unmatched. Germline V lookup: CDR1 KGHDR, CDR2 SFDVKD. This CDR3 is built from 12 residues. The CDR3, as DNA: TGTGCCACCGCAGGGGGCTTGGAGACCCAGTACTTC. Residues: CATAGGLETQYF.

CDR3 sequence reads: CASSLRRERGTDTQYF. For the CDR3, the DNA is TGTGCCAGCAGCTTGCGGCGGGAGCGGGGCACAGATACGCAGTATTTT. The chain joins TRBV11-2 to TRBJ2-3; the match to TRBD2 covers 7 bases. The germline V gene has CDR1 SGHAT and CDR2 FQNNGV. The CDR3 is made up of 16 amino acids. The V gene end was trimmed by 3 bases and the J gene end by 1 base; junction bases not matched to a gene: 7.

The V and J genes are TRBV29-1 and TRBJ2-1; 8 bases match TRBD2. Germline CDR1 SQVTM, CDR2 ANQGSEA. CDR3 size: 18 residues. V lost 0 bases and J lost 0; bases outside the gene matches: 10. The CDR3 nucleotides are TGCAGCGTTGAAGATCTCCCTAGCGGGTGGAGCTCCTACAATGAGCAGTTCTTC. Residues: CSVEDLPSGWSSYNEQFF.

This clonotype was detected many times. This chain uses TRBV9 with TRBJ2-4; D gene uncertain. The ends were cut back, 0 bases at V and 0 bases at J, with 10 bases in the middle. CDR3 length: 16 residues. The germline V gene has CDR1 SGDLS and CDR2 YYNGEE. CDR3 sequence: CASSVAADLAKNIQYF. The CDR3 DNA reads TGTGCCAGCAGCGTAGCAGCTGATCTAGCCAAAAACATTCAGTACTTC. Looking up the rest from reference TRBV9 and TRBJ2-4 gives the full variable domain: DSGVTQTPKHLITATGQRVTLRCSPRSGDLSVYWYQQSLDQGLQFLIQYYNGEERAKGNILERFSAQQFPDLHSELNLSSLELGDSALYFCASSVAADLAKNIQYFGAGTRLSVL.

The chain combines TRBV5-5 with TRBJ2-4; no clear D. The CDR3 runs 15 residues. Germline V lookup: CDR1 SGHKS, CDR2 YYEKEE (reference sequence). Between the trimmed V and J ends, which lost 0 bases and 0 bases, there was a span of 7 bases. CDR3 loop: CASSLGGLAKNIQYF. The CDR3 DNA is TGTGCCAGCAGCTTGGGTGGATTAGCCAAAAACATTCAGTACTTC.

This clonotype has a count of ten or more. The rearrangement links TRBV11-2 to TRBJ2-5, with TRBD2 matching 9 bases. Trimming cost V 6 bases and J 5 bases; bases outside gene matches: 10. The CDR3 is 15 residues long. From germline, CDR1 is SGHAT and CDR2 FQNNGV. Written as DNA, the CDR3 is TGTGCCAGCAGTCCACGTAGCGGGAGTATGGAGACCCAGTACTTC. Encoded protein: CASSPRSGSMETQYF. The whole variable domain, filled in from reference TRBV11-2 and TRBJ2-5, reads EAGVAQSPRYKIIEKRQSVAFWCNPISGHATLYWYQQILGQGPKLLIQFQNNGVVDDSQLPKDRFSAERLKGVDSTLKIQPAKLEDSAVYLCASSPRSGSMETQYFGPGTRLLVL.

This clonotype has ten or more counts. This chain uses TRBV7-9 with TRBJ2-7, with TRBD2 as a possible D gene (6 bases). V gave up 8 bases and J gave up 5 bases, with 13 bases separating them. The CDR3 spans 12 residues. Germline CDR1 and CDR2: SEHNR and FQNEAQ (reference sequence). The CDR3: CASAGSPDEQYF. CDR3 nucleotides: TGTGCCAGCGCCGGGAGCCCCGACGAGCAGTACTTC.

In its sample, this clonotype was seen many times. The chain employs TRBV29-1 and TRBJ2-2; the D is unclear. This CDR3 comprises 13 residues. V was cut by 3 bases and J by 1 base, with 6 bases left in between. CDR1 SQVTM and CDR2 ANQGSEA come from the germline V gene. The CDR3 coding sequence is TGCAGCGTTGATGTAGGGAACACCGGGGAGCTGTTTTTT. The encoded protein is CSVDVGNTGELFF.

This CDR3 is CASSPRDRLQETQYF. In nucleotides, the CDR3 is TGTGCCAGCAGTCCCCGGGACAGGCTGCAAGAGACCCAGTACTTC. The V gene is TRBV27, the J gene TRBJ2-5, with 8 bases aligning to TRBD1. V trimming: 5 bases; J trimming: 2 bases; junction bases outside the gene matches: 7. Germline lookup yields CDR1 MNHEY and CDR2 SMNVEV (reference sequence). The CDR3 sequence is 15 residues long.

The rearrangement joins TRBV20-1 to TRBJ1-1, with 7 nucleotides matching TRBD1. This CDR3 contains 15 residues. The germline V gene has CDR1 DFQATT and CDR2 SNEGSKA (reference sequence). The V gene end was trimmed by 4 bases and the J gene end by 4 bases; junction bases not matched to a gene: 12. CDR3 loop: CSANPTGRHRTEAFF. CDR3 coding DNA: TGCAGTGCTAACCCGACAGGGCGGCATCGCACTGAAGCTTTCTTT.

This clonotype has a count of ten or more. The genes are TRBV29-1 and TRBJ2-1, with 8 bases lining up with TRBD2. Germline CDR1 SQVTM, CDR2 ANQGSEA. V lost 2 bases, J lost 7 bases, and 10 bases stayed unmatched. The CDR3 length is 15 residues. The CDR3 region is CSVEPRRIAGNEQFF. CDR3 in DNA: TGCAGCGTTGAACCCCGGCGGATAGCGGGGAATGAGCAGTTCTTC.